This entry concerns a single T cell receptor (beta chain). The V gene end was trimmed by 5 bases and the J gene end by 4 bases; junction bases not matched to a gene: 2. This CDR3 has 13 residues. The record originates from a study of CD8 T cells in Susac syndrome. Random hexamers served to reverse transcribe about 0.5 to 1 ug RNA. TCRdb reprocessed the immunoSEQ multiplex PCR reads with MiXCR, giving one entry per CDR3 protein. Counted here are 200,000 to 300,000 distinct CDR3 sequences, almost 97% occurring once; the ten biggest clones make up approximately 0.094%. Sequenced: CD4+ T cells from PBMCs. The chain has TRBV12-3 or TRBV12-4 and TRBJ2-5; TRBD2 matches at 9 bases. This clonotype was obtained from a human donor with Susac syndrome. This CDR3 reads CASSGTSRETQYF. CDR3 bases: TGTGCCAGCAGTGGGACTAGCAGAGAGACCCAGTACTTC.